This T cell receptor beta chain stems from a study of lymphopenia after photon versus proton radiotherapy. Findings of the study overall: Oligoclonal CD8+ Temra expansion after nadir drove photon patients' diversity drop. Under photons, naive T cells and diversity fell while effector/memory populations rose. Authors raise, but do not show, better survival with proton therapy. A bigger post-nadir fall in TCR diversity correlated inversely with survival time in deceased patients.

This CDR3 contains 11 residues. CDR1 and CDR2 (germline): SNHLY, FYNNEI. V gave up 7 bases and J gave up 8 bases, with 11 bases separating them. On this clone: What it binds is unknown.

The repertoire was sequenced with immunoSEQ multiplex PCR; TCRdb's copy has only in-frame clones and lacks some. The sample has more than 70,000 clones; about four fifths are singletons. The V and J genes are TRBV2 and TRBJ1-1; a possible D gene is TRBD1 (5 bases). The source was peripheral blood, collected from a patient treated with proton-based radiotherapy. The sequence came from a man aged 60-69 years with pancreatic cancer. CDR3 nucleotide sequence: TGTGCCAGCATGAGTGGGACGGAAGCTTTCTTT. This gives the protein CASMSGTEAFF.